These 30 T cell receptor beta chains share one sample of origin, sequenced in a study of blood T cell repertoires in COVID-19 (dated by TCRdb to 2019 to 2021). The method behind the library was the immunoSEQ multiplex PCR assay. TCRdb retrieved this table from immuneACCESS and kept in-frame rearrangements only. Not all clones are present; in checked studies, unresolved V genes account for under half, and no reason is known for the remainder. This sample comprises about 240,000 clones, roughly 80% of them detected only once. The ten most abundant clones make up about 4.4% of the sample. The sequencing sample was made of peripheral blood. These receptors were taken from a woman in her 70s with acute or convalescent COVID-19.

The rearrangement links TRBV12-5 to TRBJ2-2; 7 bases align to TRBD1. Germline assignment: CDR1 LGHNT and CDR2 FRNRAP. J gave up 4 bases and V 5 bases, and 7 bases lay outside the gene matches. This CDR3 contains 15 residues. CDR3 nucleotides: TGTGCTAGTGGTCTACAGGGGATAGGCACCGGGGAGCTGTTTTTT. Translated: CASGLQGIGTGELFF.

The V call is TRBV9, the J call TRBJ1-1; D possibly corresponds to TRBD1 (6 bases). The CDR3 runs 15 residues. Per the germline V gene, CDR1 is SGDLS and CDR2 is YYNGEE. V was trimmed by 5 bases and J by 0 bases, leaving 14 bases between them. The CDR3 nucleotides are TGTGCCAGCAGTGGGTGGGGACATTTGAACACTGAAGCTTTCTTT. It specifies CASSGWGHLNTEAFF.

Concerning this clone: At one of its ends the junction is not consistent with the germline gene, which may arise from a read error. The chain links TRBV7-7 to TRBJ2-2; D is possibly TRBD2 (5 bases). Germline lookup yields CDR1 SSHAT and CDR2 FNYEAQ (reference sequence). The CDR3 has 17 residues. CDR3 residues: CASSPHGVRRYTGELFF. The CDR3 DNA is TGTGCTAGCAGCCCCCACGGTGTCAGGAGGTACACCGGGGAGCTGTTTTTT. The full variable domain, completed using reference TRBV7-7 and TRBJ2-2, is GAGVSQSPRYKVTKRGQDVTLRCDPISSHATLYWYQQALGQGPEFLTYFNYEAQPDKSGLPSDRFSAERPEGSISTLTIQRTEQRDSAMYRCASSPHGVRRYTGELFFGEGSRLTVL.

This chain links TRBV6-4 with TRBJ1-1; D is ambiguous. Trimming removed 3 bases from V and 0 bases from J, with 5 bases in between. The CDR3 length is 13 residues. Germline assignment: CDR1 MRHNA and CDR2 SNTAGT. CDR3 in DNA: TGTGCCAGCAGTGAACAGCTGAACACTGAAGCTTTCTTT. Translating it yields CASSEQLNTEAFF.

CDR3 DNA sequence: TGTGCCAGCAGTCCGTCGGGGGACTCTGGCTACACCTTC. This gives the protein CASSPSGDSGYTF. This sequence joins TRBV28 and TRBJ1-2, with D perhaps TRBD1 (5 bases). Trimming left V 5 bases short and J 7 bases short, with 14 bases between. Germline-derived CDR1 and CDR2 are MDHEN and SYDVKM. The CDR3 length is 13 residues.

The chain links TRBV28 to TRBJ1-1; possible D gene TRBD1, 5 bases. The CDR3 has 15 residues. Germline lookup yields CDR1 MDHEN and CDR2 SYDVKM. V was cut by 6 bases and J by 6 bases, with 20 bases left in between. In DNA form, the CDR3 reads TGTGCCAGCAGCCGGACGGGGGGGGAGAAGGCTGAAGCTTTCTTT. Residues: CASSRTGGEKAEAFF.

The genes are TRBV7-4 and TRBJ1-5, with D maybe TRBD1 (5 bases). The CDR3 sequence is 14 residues long. Between the trimmed V and J ends, which lost 1 base and 3 bases, there was a span of 7 bases. Germline CDR1 SGHVT, CDR2 SQSDAQ. CDR3 loop: CASSLDRINQPQHF. CDR3 sequence (DNA): TGTGCCAGCAGCTTAGACAGGATCAATCAGCCCCAGCATTTT.

The chain combines TRBV29-1 with TRBJ2-2; 9 bases line up with TRBD1. The germline CDR1 and CDR2 sequences are SQVTM and ANQGSEA. The CDR3 consists of 14 residues. Trimming at V came to 4 bases and at J to 7 bases, leaving 7 bases not matched to a gene. The chain's CDR3 is CSVGTGAFSGELFF. CDR3 DNA: TGCAGCGTTGGGACAGGGGCTTTCAGCGGGGAGCTGTTTTTT.

J is TRBJ2-2 and V is TRBV9; 7 bases fit TRBD1. V gave up 4 bases and J gave up 6 bases; unmatched junction bases: 12. Germline V gives CDR1 SGDLS, CDR2 YYNGEE. The CDR3 is made up of 16 amino acids. This chain's CDR3 is CASSFTGAPGAGELFF. CDR3 nucleotide sequence: TGTGCCAGCAGCTTCACAGGGGCACCCGGGGCCGGGGAGCTGTTTTTT. The variable domain in full, with the rest retrieved from reference TRBV9 and TRBJ2-2, is DSGVTQTPKHLITATGQRVTLRCSPRSGDLSVYWYQQSLDQGLQFLIQYYNGEERAKGNILERFSAQQFPDLHSELNLSSLELGDSALYFCASSFTGAPGAGELFFGEGSRLTVL.

The chain uses TRBV28 and TRBJ1-6; D is uncertain. V was cut by 5 bases and J by 6 bases, with 5 bases left in between. The CDR3 covers 12 residues. CDR1 MDHEN and CDR2 SYDVKM come from the germline V gene. CDR3 protein: CASSPSNSPLHF. The CDR3 DNA reads as TGTGCCAGCAGTCCGAGTAATTCACCCCTCCACTTT.

This chain connects TRBV25-1 to TRBJ1-1; 7 bases match TRBD1. Losses at the gene ends were 3 bases for V and 1 base for J; bases not matched to a gene: 14. Germline CDR1 is MGHDK and CDR2 is SYGVNS. The CDR3 is made up of 18 amino acids. CDR3 sequence: CASSDPSPAWTGNTEAFF. CDR3 nucleotides: TGTGCCAGCAGTGATCCATCCCCCGCTTGGACAGGGAACACTGAAGCTTTCTTT.

The V and J genes are TRBV7-2 and TRBJ2-7, with 9 positions matching TRBD1. Trimming took 5 bases from V and 2 from J; bases not matched to a gene: 4. CDR1 is SGHTA and CDR2 is FQGNSA in the germline V gene. The CDR3 is made up of 14 amino acids. The CDR3: CASSRDRATYEQYF. CDR3 DNA: TGTGCCAGCAGCCGGGACAGGGCCACCTACGAGCAGTACTTC.

The chain joins TRBV3-1 (or the pseudogene TRBV3-2) to TRBJ2-3; a possible D gene is TRBD2 (6 bases). Trimming stripped 5 bases from V and 0 bases from J, with 12 bases between. Looked up from germline, CDR1 is LGHDT and CDR2 is YNNKEL (reference sequence). This CDR3 is built from 15 residues. DNA of the CDR3: TGTGCCAGCAGCGAAACCGGGACTAGCACAGATACGCAGTATTTT. Residues: CASSETGTSTDTQYF.

The chain joins TRBV5-1 to TRBJ1-4; TRBD1 is a possible D gene (6 bases). Germline V gene lookup returns CDR1 SGHRS and CDR2 YFSETQ. Trimming shortened V by 4 bases and J by 5 bases, and 18 bases separated the two germline ends. This CDR3 region has 16 residues. The CDR3 is CASSLPTGTNNEKLFF. Here the CDR3 DNA reads TGCGCCAGCAGCCTTCCGACCGGGACAAACAATGAAAAACTGTTTTTT.

The chain is built from TRBV6-6 and TRBJ2-7, with D possibly matching TRBD1 (5 bases). In germline, CDR1 is MNHNY, CDR2 SVGAGI (reference sequence). The CDR3 runs to 15 residues. The V end lost 0 bases, the J end lost 3 bases, and 12 bases lay between the germline ends. The CDR3 sequence is CASSYSPAQGYEQYF. The CDR3 nucleotides are TGTGCCAGCAGTTACTCGCCGGCCCAGGGCTACGAGCAGTACTTC.

This chain connects TRBV14 to TRBJ2-1; the D gene is possibly TRBD1 (7 bases). The CDR3 contains 15 residues. V dropped 2 bases and J dropped 4 bases, with 12 bases sitting between them. The germline V gene has CDR1 SGHDN and CDR2 FVKESK. CDR3 loop: CASSQQQGGYNEQFF. DNA of the CDR3: TGTGCCAGCAGCCAACAGCAGGGGGGATACAATGAGCAGTTCTTC.

The CDR3: CASSETGLNTEAFF. The DNA of the CDR3 is TGTGCCAGCAGTGAGACAGGTTTGAACACTGAAGCTTTCTTT. The chain links TRBV6-1 to TRBJ1-1, with D maybe TRBD1 (6 bases). V was pared by 3 bases and J by 0 bases, with 8 bases between. The germline V gene encodes CDR1 MNHNS and CDR2 SASEGT. The CDR3 is made up of 14 amino acids.

V usage is TRBV25-1 and J usage is TRBJ1-2; 7 bases agree with TRBD1. Germline V gene lookup returns CDR1 MGHDK and CDR2 SYGVNS. The CDR3 has 12 residues. J was trimmed by 6 bases and V by 4 bases; bases with no gene match: 2. This chain's CDR3 is CASSVTGDGYTF. CDR3 nucleotide sequence: TGTGCCAGCAGTGTAACAGGGGATGGCTACACCTTC.

This chain connects TRBV7-2 to TRBJ2-1; D gene ambiguous. CDR3 length: 13 residues. Per germline, CDR1 SGHTA and CDR2 FQGNSA. Deletions cut 2 bases from V and 2 bases from J, with 4 bases between. The CDR3, as DNA: TGTGCCAGCAGCTTACGGGCCTACAATGAGCAGTTCTTC. Residues: CASSLRAYNEQFF.

The chain links TRBV3-1 (or the pseudogene TRBV3-2) to TRBJ2-2, with unresolved D. V dropped 4 bases and J dropped 6 bases, with 6 bases sitting between them. This CDR3 spans 12 amino acids. Germline CDR1 and CDR2: LGHDT and YNNKEL (reference sequence). In nucleotides, the CDR3 is TGTGCCAGCAGCCGTCCCTCCGGGGAGCTGTTTTTT. It codes for CASSRPSGELFF.

V is TRBV2 and J is TRBJ2-2, with 9 bases that match TRBD1. The CDR3 totals 15 residues. Germline V gene data show CDR1 as SNHLY and CDR2 as FYNNEI. V shed 8 bases and J 4 bases; nucleotides not matched to a gene: 8. The chain's CDR3 is CASGFLTGGTGELFF. CDR3 bases: TGTGCCAGCGGGTTCTTGACAGGGGGCACCGGGGAGCTGTTTTTT. The full variable domain, rest sourced from reference TRBV2 and TRBJ2-2, is EPEVTQTPSHQVTQMGQEVILRCVPISNHLYFYWYRQILGQKVEFLVSFYNNEISEKSEIFDDQFSVERPDGSNFTLKIRSTKLEDSAMYFCASGFLTGGTGELFFGEGSRLTVL.

Comment on this clone: This sample includes further DNA sequences coding for the same CDR3. This sequence joins TRBV4-3 and TRBJ1-4; a weak D match, TRBD1 (6 bases). Germline loops: CDR1 LGHNA, CDR2 YSLEER. V was cut by 0 bases and J by 7 bases, with 12 bases left in between. The CDR3 runs to 15 residues. The CDR3 bases are TGCGCCAGCAGCCAAGATCGAGGGGGTGGTGAAAAACTGTTTTTT. Translation gives CASSQDRGGGEKLFF.

J is TRBJ1-1 and V is TRBV2; 10 positions match TRBD1. The germline gives CDR1 SNHLY, CDR2 FYNNEI. Trimming cost V 10 bases and J 7 bases; bases outside gene matches: 9. CDR3 length: 13 amino acids. This CDR3 is CATRQGASGEAFF. The CDR3 DNA sequence: TGTGCCACTAGACAGGGGGCAAGTGGTGAAGCTTTCTTT.

This rearrangement joins TRBV27 to TRBJ2-7; TRBD1 agrees at 7 bases. Unmatched junction bases numbered 7, after V lost 5 bases and J lost 3 bases. The CDR3 has 14 amino acids. The germline V gene encodes CDR1 MNHEY and CDR2 SMNVEV (reference sequence). CDR3 in amino acids: CASSPRQGSYEQYF. DNA for the CDR3: TGTGCCAGCAGTCCCCGACAGGGCAGCTACGAGCAGTACTTC.

V gene TRBV18 combines with J gene TRBJ2-2; D uncertain. Germline CDR1 is KGHSH and CDR2 is LQKENI. V lost 3 bases and J lost 7, with 6 bases in between. CDR3 length equals 12 residues. CDR3 DNA: TGTGCCAGCTCACCGGTCGGCGGGGAGCTGTTTTTT. This gives the protein CASSPVGGELFF.

This clone occurred a few times. The rearrangement joins TRBV11-2 to TRBJ1-2; D perhaps matches TRBD1 (6 bases). V gave up 3 bases and J gave up 6 bases, with 14 bases separating them. This CDR3 contains 14 residues. Germline CDR1 SGHAT, CDR2 FQNNGV. The DNA of the CDR3 is TGTGCCAGCAGCTTCCTACAGGGTCCCCATGGCTACACCTTC. It encodes CASSFLQGPHGYTF.

This clone was observed a single time. The chain carries TRBV5-1 and TRBJ1-2, with 8 nucleotides matching TRBD1. Germline V gives CDR1 SGHRS, CDR2 YFSETQ. The V gene end was trimmed by 0 bases and the J gene end by 9 bases; junction bases not matched to a gene: 13. The CDR3 extends over 16 amino acids. CDR3 sequence (DNA): TGCGCCAGCAGCTTGGCCCAAGATTCCTGGGACAGGCGCTACACCTTC. This gives the protein CASSLAQDSWDRRYTF.

This clone was detected only a few times. The gene calls are TRBV12-5 and TRBJ2-2; a weak D match, TRBD2 (5 bases). V lost 6 bases and J 7 bases, leaving 12 bases between the germline ends. CDR3 length: 13 amino acids. Germline V CDR1 and CDR2: LGHNT, FRNRAP. Written as DNA, the CDR3 is TGTGCTAGTGGGTGGACTGCCGGCGGGGAGCTGTTTTTT. Translation gives CASGWTAGGELFF.

The chain recombines TRBV18 with TRBJ2-7; no reliable D call. The CDR3 covers 14 residues. Germline V gene sequence: CDR1 KGHSH, CDR2 LQKENI. The V gene lost 2 bases and the J gene lost 0 bases, with 8 bases spanning the gap. The CDR3 reads CASSPIGSSYEQYF. CDR3 coding DNA: TGTGCCAGCTCACCAATTGGCAGCTCCTACGAGCAGTACTTC.

The chain employs TRBV7-2 and TRBJ1-2; 9 bases align to TRBD1. In germline, CDR1 is SGHTA, CDR2 FQGNSA. The CDR3 has 14 residues. V lost 4 bases, J lost 7 bases, and 7 bases stayed unmatched. This CDR3 reads CASSSPGQGAGYTF. CDR3 nucleotides: TGTGCCAGCAGCTCACCGGGACAGGGTGCTGGCTACACCTTC.